This T cell receptor beta chain was identified during a study of T cells after yellow fever vaccination (dated by TCRdb to between 2018 and 2021). In terms of the full investigation: The SMART-Seq v4 Ultra Low Input RNA kit was used to prepare libraries from fractions with low cell numbers. To follow T-cell clones before and after both primary and booster YFV17D yellow fever vaccination, bulk TCR alpha and beta repertoires underwent longitudinal sequencing. Two healthy male donors, one aged 18 to 29 and one aged 30 to 39 years, were included in the cohort. Blood was drawn at multiple timepoints before and after primary and secondary immunization, with bulk PBMC replicates and cell subsets isolated.

This clonotype was seen only a few times. There is no known antigen for this receptor. One base away there is no much larger clone; base qualities are not given. This specimen's treatment or condition label, interpreted: live attenuated yellow fever vaccine strain. At every blood-draw timepoint, two biological replicates of bulk PBMCs were collected. A standard Ficoll-Paque protocol was used to isolate PBMCs from peripheral blood. RNA was extracted with TriZol from bulk PBMCs, CD4 and CD8 fractions, and dextramer-positive and dextramer-negative fractions. TCR cDNA was made using 5'RACE template switching, a step that added a universal primer site and unique molecular identifiers. Priming of cDNA synthesis was performed from both the TCR alpha and TCR beta constant segments. Library amplification involved two PCR steps, and the second step added sample barcodes and sequencing adapters. Sequencing of libraries was done on Illumina HiSeq 2500 (2x100 bp) or NovaSeq (2x150 bp). The source study handled its data this way. Reads were demultiplexed and collapsed into UMI consensus sequences with MIGEC, and V(D)J alignment was performed with MiXCR. Vaccine-responding clonotypes were defined with edgeR using replicate PBMC samples, requiring FDR below 0.01 and a log2 fold change above 5 up to day 15. Each bulk clonotype received a CD4 or CD8 identity based on whether the sequenced CD4 or CD8 repertoire contained that clonotype at higher abundance. The public sequencing data were trimmed at Q25 with fastp and processed into clonotypes with MiXCR by TCRdb, which kept only in-frame beta chains. Rows with a matching CDR3 protein are joined into one entry that keeps the most common DNA and genes. The V and J calls and clone size are TCRdb's, not the authors'. This sample is represented by a few hundred thousand distinct CDR3 sequences; around 17% of them were singletons. The ten largest clones take up 15% to 20% of the sample.

On the study overall, not on this receptor specifically: After the booster, most clones that had expanded after primary vaccination were detected again (around 96% of CD4 and around nine tenths of CD8), suggesting broad maintenance of memory. Computational filtering was needed because FACS-sorted repertoires could contain abundant contaminating clonotypes from the bulk population. Because only a couple of donors were included in the study, the extent to which the findings can be generalized is limited. The secondary T-cell response was found to be weaker but faster than the primary response, with a peak reached on day 5 rather than on day 15. A small fraction of clonotypes showed up in both the CD4 and CD8 compartments, probably as a result of convergent recombination.

The cysteine opens and the valine closes a CDR3 of 14 amino acids. Only the CDR3 portion is preserved as DNA: 42 bases, with reading frame beginning at the first base. According to the germline V gene, CDR1 reads KGHSH and CDR2 reads LQKENI. The junction shows trimming of 3 bases on V and 2 bases on J, plus 11 bases between the germline ends. This sequence uses TRBV18 and TRBJ2-7, with the D gene too uncertain to name. This TCR was sampled from a man younger than 30 who received the YFV17D yellow fever vaccine. This specimen was PBMCs, taken about 5 days after the first yellow fever vaccination. CDR3 protein: CASSPYGPAYEQYV. The DNA reads as follows: TGTGCCAGCTCACCTTACGGGCCGGCCTACGAGCAGTACGTC.